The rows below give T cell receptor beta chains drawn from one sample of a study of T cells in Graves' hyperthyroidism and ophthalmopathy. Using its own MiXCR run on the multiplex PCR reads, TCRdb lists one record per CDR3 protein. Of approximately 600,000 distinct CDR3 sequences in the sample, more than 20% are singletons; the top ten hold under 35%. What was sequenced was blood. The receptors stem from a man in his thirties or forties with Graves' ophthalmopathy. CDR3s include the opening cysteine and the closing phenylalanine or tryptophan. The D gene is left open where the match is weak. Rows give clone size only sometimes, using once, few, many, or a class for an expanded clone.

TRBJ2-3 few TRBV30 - TGTGCCTGGATCCCATCAGGCTTCCGCCCCACAGATACGCAGTATTTT CAWIPSGFRPTDTQYF
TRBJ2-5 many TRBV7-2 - TGTGCCAGCAGCTTAAATCAGGCAGAGACCCAGTACTTC CASSLNQAETQYF
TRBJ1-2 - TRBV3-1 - TGTGCCAGCATCACAGGGATTGGGGAAGCCTTC CASITGIGEAF
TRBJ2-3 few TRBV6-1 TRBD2 TGTGCCAGCAGTCCCCCTCCCGGACTAGCGGGAGGCACAGATACGCAGTATTTT CASSPPPGLAGGTDTQYF
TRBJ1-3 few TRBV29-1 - TGCAGCGTTGAAGAGTCAGGTTTTGGAAACACCATATATTTT CSVEESGFGNTIYF
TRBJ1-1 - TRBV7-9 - TGTGCCAGCAGCCGACCCGGGACCCTTGAAGCTTTCTTT CASSRPGTLEAFF
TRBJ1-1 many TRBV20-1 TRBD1 TGCAGTGTTACCAACAGGGGACTGAACACTGAAGCTTTCTTT CSVTNRGLNTEAFF
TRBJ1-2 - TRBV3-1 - TGTGCCAGCAGCCTTATCCGGGGGGTTGGCTACACCTTC CASSLIRGVGYTF
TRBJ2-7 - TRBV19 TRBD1 TGTGCCAGTAGTGAACCGGGACAGGGGACACACGAGCAGTACTTC CASSEPGQGTHEQYF
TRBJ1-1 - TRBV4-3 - TGCGCCAGCAGCCATGACAACAGGGTGAACACTGAAGCTTTCTTT CASSHDNRVNTEAFF
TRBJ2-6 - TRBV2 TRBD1 TGTGCCAGCGGCACCCGGACAGGGGCTGGGGCCAACGTCCTGACTTTC CASGTRTGAGANVLTF
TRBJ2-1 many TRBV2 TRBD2 TGTGCCAGCAGTGTTCGACTAGCGGGAGAGTATGAGCAGTTCTTC CASSVRLAGEYEQFF
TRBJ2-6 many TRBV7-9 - TGTGCCAGCAGCCCCCAGGGCAGTGGGGCCAACGTCCTGACTTTC CASSPQGSGANVLTF
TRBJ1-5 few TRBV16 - TGTGCCAGCAGCCAATCCGCCCCTAGCAATCAGCCCCAGCATTTT CASSQSAPSNQPQHF
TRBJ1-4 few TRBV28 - TGTGCCAGCAGTTTACTTACAGGAGGTAATGAAAAGCTGTTTTTT CASSLLTGGNEKLFF
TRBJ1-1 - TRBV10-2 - TGCGCCAGCAAGGTGGGGCCCTTGAACACTGAAGCTTTCTTT CASKVGPLNTEAFF
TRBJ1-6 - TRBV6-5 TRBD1 TGTGCCAGCAGTTACGGGACAGGGGTGAATTCACCCCTCCACTTT CASSYGTGVNSPLHF
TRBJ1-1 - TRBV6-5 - TGTGCCAGCAGTTATGCACAGGGTGGATTCACTGAAGCTTTCTTT CASSYAQGGFTEAFF
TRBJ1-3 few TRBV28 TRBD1 TGTGCCAGCATGGAAGGAGGGGGCCCGGGAAACACCATATATTTT CASMEGGGPGNTIYF
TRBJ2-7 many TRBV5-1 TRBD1 TGCGCCAGCAGTGGTGGGGACAGGGTATACGAGCAGTACTTC CASSGGDRVYEQYF
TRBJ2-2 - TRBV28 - TGTGCCAGCAGATATAAGGGGCTAGTTAAGAGTACCGGGGAGCTGTTTTTT CASRYKGLVKSTGELFF
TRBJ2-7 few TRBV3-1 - TGTGCCAGCAGCCAAGATCTTGGGGACTACGAGCAGTACTTC CASSQDLGDYEQYF
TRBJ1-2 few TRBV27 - TGTGCCAGCAGTCCAGTTGGGACAAACTATGGCTACACCTTC CASSPVGTNYGYTF
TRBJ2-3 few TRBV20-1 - TGCAGTGCCCTTCGGAGGGCTTACGTGACAGATACGCAGTATTTT CSALRRAYVTDTQYF
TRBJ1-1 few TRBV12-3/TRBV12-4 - TGTGCCAGCAGTTTCGCGGGAGCGTTGGACTTTAACACTGAAGCTTTCTTT CASSFAGALDFNTEAFF
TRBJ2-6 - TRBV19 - TGTGCCAGTAGTATTTGGACTCCTGGGGCCAACGTCCTGACTTTC CASSIWTPGANVLTF
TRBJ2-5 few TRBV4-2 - TGTGCCAGCGGGGACTCGGGACAGTCAGAGACCCAGTACTTC CASGDSGQSETQYF
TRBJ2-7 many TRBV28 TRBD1 TGTGCCAGCAGTTATGGGACAGGGGTCTACGAGCAGTACTTC CASSYGTGVYEQYF
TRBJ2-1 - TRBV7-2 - TGTGCCAGTAGTACGAACCGATACAATGAGCAGTTCTTC CASSTNRYNEQFF
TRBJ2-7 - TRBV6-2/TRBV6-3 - TGTGCCAGCGCCGAGTGGTACGAGCAGTACTTC CASAEWYEQYF
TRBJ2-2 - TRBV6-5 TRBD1 TGTGCCAGCAGTTACGGGACAGGTCGAGCCCGGGAGCTGTTTTTT CASSYGTGRARELFF
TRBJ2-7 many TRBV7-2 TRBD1 TGTGCCAGCAGCTCGAGAGGGACAGTTTCCTACGAGCAGTACTTC CASSSRGTVSYEQYF
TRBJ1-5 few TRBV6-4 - TGTGCCAGCAGTGACGGGCAGGGCAATCAGCCCCAGCATTTT CASSDGQGNQPQHF
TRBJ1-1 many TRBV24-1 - TGTGCCACGTCCGAGGCAGGGGAAGCTTTCTTT CATSEAGEAFF
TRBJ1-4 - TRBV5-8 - TGTGCCAGCAGCCCGGGGACCCTTACAGGCTCAACTAATGAAAAACTGTTTTTT CASSPGTLTGSTNEKLFF
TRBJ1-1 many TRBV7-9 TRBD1 TGTGCCAGCAGCGGGACAGGGGTGAACACTGAAGCTTTCTTT CASSGTGVNTEAFF
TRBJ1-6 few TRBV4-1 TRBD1 TGCGCCAGCAGCCAGACGACAGGGGGTGGATCACCCCTCCACTTT CASSQTTGGGSPLHF
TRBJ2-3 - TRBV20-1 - TGCAGTGCTAGAGATTGGTCTAGCCGTACTAGAGATACGCAGTATTTT CSARDWSSRTRDTQYF
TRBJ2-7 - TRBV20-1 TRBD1 TGCAGTGCTGGCAGACAGGGCCATTTCTACGAGCAGTACTTC CSAGRQGHFYEQYF